This entry features one T cell receptor beta chain sequence. The entry originates in a study of blood T cell repertoires in COVID-19. Sequencing used immunoSEQ multiplex PCR; TCRdb keeps in-frame clones, though not all of them. The sample contains about 69,000 clones, approximately 79% of which appear only once. Trimming stripped 4 bases from V and 2 bases from J, with 18 bases between. The CDR3 is made up of 17 amino acids. Germline V CDR1 and CDR2: SGHTA, FQGNSA. This sequence was found in a man in his sixties with acute or convalescent COVID-19. Sequenced sample: peripheral blood. The V gene is TRBV7-2, the J gene TRBJ1-3; D is unresolved. CDR3 sequence reads: CASSSLGGQRTGNTIYF. CDR3 bases: TGTGCCAGCAGCTCTTTAGGAGGGCAGAGAACTGGAAACACCATATATTTT.